The T cell receptor beta chain under discussion was sequenced for a study of cytomegalovirus exposure and HLA in healthy donors. Study background: Samples from HLA-typed donors yielded about 85 million unique TCRs in an early data release.

Germline V gene sequence: CDR1 SEHNR, CDR2 FQNEAQ (reference sequence). This CDR3 is 16 amino acids long. The J segment lost 3 bases and the V segment lost 3 bases, leaving 5 bases of the junction unmatched. As for this clone: Its antigen is unidentified.

Researchers ran the PCR with 60 Vbeta and 13 Jbeta primers. Profiling relied on immunoSEQ multiplex PCR, and the TCRdb table lists in-frame clones only, not all of them. The sample records 150,000 to 190,000 clones, approximately 79% being singletons. Study-wide results and caveats: Cytomegalovirus-associated status was assigned to about 150 TCR beta chains. In a later analysis, DRB1 alleles had the most associated TCRs; HLA-C alleles the fewest. Being indistinguishable, some V segments were excluded, TRBV6-2 and TRBV6-3 among them.

The source material was PBMCs. The TCR originated in a woman aged 45-60 years in good health and CMV-seropositive. This rearrangement joins TRBV7-9 to TRBJ2-6; 7 nucleotides match TRBD2. CDR3 amino acids: CASSLEAGIGANVLTF. CDR3 coding DNA: TGTGCCAGCAGCTTGGAAGCGGGGATTGGGGCCAACGTCCTGACTTTC.